The next 26 T cell receptor beta chains were all read from a single sample in a study of relationships among human T cell subsets. Semiquantitative ARM-PCR amplified T cell receptor alpha and beta CDR3 regions from mRNA. ARM-PCR used tagged nested gene-specific primers, then communal superprimers for exponential amplification. TCRdb called the multiplex PCR reads again in MiXCR, with one record for every CDR3 protein. The table has over 13,000 distinct CDR3 sequences, about 60% seen once. The sample was total T cells sorted from blood. Receptors originate from a man aged 35 to 55 in good health.

The sample holds one count of this clonotype. The chain is built from TRBV7-8 and TRBJ2-3; D tentatively fits TRBD1 or TRBD2 (5 bases each). V was cut by 3 bases and J by 1 base, with 8 bases left in between. Germline V gene lookup returns CDR1 SGHVS and CDR2 FQNEAQ. This CDR3 has 14 residues. The DNA for the CDR3 is TGTGCCAGCAGCTTGGGACCCGGCACAGATACGCAGTATTTT. It codes for CASSLGPGTDTQYF.

This sequence joins TRBV2 and TRBJ2-3; the match to TRBD2 covers 7 bases. The CDR3 covers 13 residues. Germline lookup yields CDR1 SNHLY and CDR2 FYNNEI. Trimming removed 4 bases from V and 2 bases from J; junction bases left unmatched: 0. The CDR3 reads CASSGDYTDTQYF. DNA for the CDR3: TGTGCCAGCAGTGGGGACTACACAGATACGCAGTATTTT.

The rearrangement uses TRBV12-3 or TRBV12-4 and TRBJ2-3, with TRBD2 matching over 9 bases. This CDR3 comprises 14 residues. The V segment lost 6 bases and the J segment 1 base; nucleotides outside the gene matches: 2. Written as DNA, the CDR3 is TGTGCCAGCAGGGCTAGCGGGGGCACAGATACGCAGTATTTT. This translates into CASRASGGTDTQYF.

This rearrangement joins TRBV5-4 to TRBJ1-5, with TRBD1 identical over 9 bases. CDR3 length: 15 residues. Germline values: CDR1 SGHNT, CDR2 YYREEE (reference sequence). The V segment lost 0 bases and the J segment 3 bases; nucleotides outside the gene matches: 1. The CDR3 sequence: CASSLGQGDNQPQHF. The CDR3 DNA is TGTGCCAGCAGCTTGGGACAGGGGGACAATCAGCCCCAGCATTTT.

For this clonotype: An end of the junction does not agree with germline; a read error may underlie this. The chain employs TRBV10-3 and TRBJ2-1, with D unresolved. The CDR3 covers 15 residues. The germline gives CDR1 ENHRY, CDR2 SYGVKD. CDR3 protein: CAGSEAPSSYNEQFF. CDR3 nucleotides: TGCGCCGGCAGTGAGGCTCCGAGCTCCTACAATGAGCAGTTCTTC.

The rearrangement links TRBV14 to TRBJ2-2, with 8 bases identical to TRBD1. Germline lookup yields CDR1 SGHDN and CDR2 FVKESK. Trimming cost V 3 bases and J 5 bases; bases outside gene matches: 8. This CDR3 has 16 amino acids. This CDR3 is CASSHTDRGGTGELFF. CDR3 sequence (DNA): TGTGCCAGCAGCCACACCGACAGGGGAGGTACCGGGGAGCTGTTTTTT.

V and J are TRBV4-1 and TRBJ2-7, with 13 bases aligning to TRBD2. The CDR3 is 16 residues long. The germline gives CDR1 MGHRA, CDR2 YSYEKL. With 3 bases clipped from V and 4 bases from J, the junction kept 6 bases outside the gene matches. Here the CDR3 reads CASSQAGLAGLYEQYF. The CDR3 DNA sequence: TGCGCCAGCAGCCAGGCGGGACTAGCGGGACTTTACGAGCAGTACTTC.

This clonotype turned up a few times. The V and J genes are TRBV14 and TRBJ1-2; D is unclear. Germline CDR1 and CDR2: SGHDN and FVKESK. V was trimmed by 1 base and J by 0 bases, leaving 15 bases between them. This CDR3 has 17 residues. In DNA, the CDR3 is TGTGCCAGCAGCCAAGGAAGCTTCCACCGAGCTAACTATGGCTACACCTTC. It translates to CASSQGSFHRANYGYTF.

This clonotype is classed as hyperexpanded. This chain connects TRBV20-1 to TRBJ1-1; 8 bases fit TRBD1. The CDR3 loop spans 13 amino acids. Looked up from germline, CDR1 is DFQATT and CDR2 is SNEGSKA (reference sequence). V lost 4 bases, J lost 6 bases, and 7 bases stayed unmatched. This CDR3 reads CSANKDRVPEAFF. CDR3 nucleotides: TGCAGTGCTAACAAGGACAGGGTCCCTGAAGCTTTCTTT.

The chain employs TRBV7-9 and TRBJ2-7; the D is unclear. V lost 5 bases to trimming and J lost 7 bases, with 15 bases between them. CDR1 is SEHNR and CDR2 is FQNEAQ in the germline V gene (reference sequence). There are 13 residues in the CDR3. The CDR3 spells CASSDSQDFEQYF. In DNA, the CDR3 is TGTGCCAGCAGCGATTCCCAGGATTTTGAGCAGTACTTC.

The chain has TRBV28 and TRBJ2-3; 9 nucleotides agree with TRBD2. Germline V lookup: CDR1 MDHEN, CDR2 SYDVKM. Trimming cost V 4 bases and J 0 bases; bases outside gene matches: 8. The CDR3 spans 17 residues. The CDR3 protein is CASSYPVAGESTDTQYF. For the CDR3, the DNA is TGTGCCAGCAGTTACCCTGTAGCGGGAGAGAGCACAGATACGCAGTATTTT.

The chain uses TRBV11-1 and TRBJ1-1, with D possibly TRBD1 on 5 matching bases. The CDR3 runs 14 residues. Germline CDR1 SGHAT, CDR2 FQDESV (reference sequence). V gave up 5 bases and J gave up 4 bases, with 14 bases separating them. Here the CDR3 reads CASSRRRGATEAFF. The CDR3 DNA sequence: TGTGCCAGCAGCCGCCGGAGAGGGGCCACTGAAGCTTTCTTT.

The CDR3 spells CASSEWERPGNEQYF. In DNA form, the CDR3 reads TGCGCCAGCAGTGAGTGGGAGCGCCCAGGGAACGAGCAGTACTTC. V gene TRBV10-2 combines with J gene TRBJ2-7; D may match TRBD1 or TRBD2 (5 bases each). In germline, CDR1 is WSHSY, CDR2 SAAADI. Between the trimmed V and J ends, which lost 1 base and 5 bases, there was a span of 15 bases. The CDR3 runs 15 residues.

The V gene is TRBV28, the J gene TRBJ1-5; the D gene is possibly TRBD1 (6 bases). The germline V and J ends were trimmed by 6 bases and 1 base, with 16 bases remaining between them. In germline, CDR1 is MDHEN, CDR2 SYDVKM. This CDR3 comprises 16 residues. CDR3 nucleotide sequence: TGTGCCAGCAGCAGGGGATATCTAGGCAGCAATCAGCCCCAGCATTTT. It yields the protein CASSRGYLGSNQPQHF.

This chain links TRBV28 with TRBJ1-5; no clear D gene. V was cut by 5 bases and J by 4 bases, with 24 bases left in between. The CDR3 consists of 18 residues. The germline V gene has CDR1 MDHEN and CDR2 SYDVKM. This CDR3 reads CASSVAATWAGHNQPQHF. DNA for the CDR3: TGTGCCAGCAGTGTAGCGGCAACCTGGGCCGGGCATAATCAGCCCCAGCATTTT.

The rearrangement links TRBV27 to TRBJ2-3, with 15 bases fitting TRBD2. Germline lookup yields CDR1 MNHEY and CDR2 SMNVEV (reference sequence). Trimming took 5 bases from V and 5 from J; bases not matched to a gene: 8. The CDR3 extends over 17 amino acids. CDR3 DNA: TGTGCCAGCAGTCCCCGGGGGACTAGCGGGGGGAAAGATACGCAGTATTTT. This codes for CASSPRGTSGGKDTQYF.

The chain couples TRBV28 to TRBJ2-3; D unresolved. CDR1 and CDR2 (germline): MDHEN, SYDVKM. Between the trimmed V and J ends, which lost 0 bases and 3 bases, there was a span of 10 bases. CDR3 length: 15 residues. The CDR3 nucleotides are TGTGCCAGCAGTTTATGGGCCCTAGGGACAGATACGCAGTATTTT. Protein sequence: CASSLWALGTDTQYF. Combining the CDR3 with reference TRBV28 and TRBJ2-3 gives the whole variable domain DVKVTQSSRYLVKRTGEKVFLECVQDMDHENMFWYRQDPGLGLRLIYFSYDVKMKEKGDIPEGYSVSREKKERFSLILESASTNQTSMYLCASSLWALGTDTQYFGPGTRLTVL.

This sequence joins TRBV2 and TRBJ2-7; no definite D call. The germline CDR1 and CDR2 sequences are SNHLY and FYNNEI. V lost 1 base and J lost 0, with 10 bases in between. The CDR3 runs to 15 residues. The CDR3 protein is CASSEGWGSSYEQYF. CDR3 in DNA: TGTGCCAGCAGTGAAGGGTGGGGAAGCTCCTACGAGCAGTACTTC. The full variable domain, rest sourced from reference TRBV2 and TRBJ2-7, is EPEVTQTPSHQVTQMGQEVILRCVPISNHLYFYWYRQILGQKVEFLVSFYNNEISEKSEIFDDQFSVERPDGSNFTLKIRSTKLEDSAMYFCASSEGWGSSYEQYFGPGTRLTVT.

The V call is TRBV20-1, the J call TRBJ2-7; D is perhaps TRBD2 (6 bases). Trimming left V 4 bases short and J 4 bases short, with 11 bases between. The CDR3 covers 12 residues. Germline V gene sequence: CDR1 DFQATT, CDR2 SNEGSKA (reference sequence). CDR3 in DNA: TGCAGTGCTACGACGGAGGGATACGAGCAGTACTTC. It translates to CSATTEGYEQYF.

The V gene is TRBV2, the J gene TRBJ1-2, with 8 bases lining up with TRBD1. J gave up 8 bases and V 6 bases, and 17 bases lay outside the gene matches. This CDR3 has 16 amino acids. Germline V gene data show CDR1 as SNHLY and CDR2 as FYNNEI. CDR3 sequence reads: CASSEIIIQGARGYTF. The CDR3 DNA is TGTGCCAGCAGCGAGATTATTATCCAGGGGGCGCGAGGCTACACCTTC.

The chain carries TRBV7-9 and TRBJ2-6; TRBD1 matches 7 bases. V lost 2 bases to trimming and J lost 4 bases; unmatched junction nucleotides: 8. The CDR3 has 17 amino acids. Germline assignment: CDR1 SEHNR and CDR2 FQNEAQ (reference sequence). In DNA, the CDR3 is TGTGCCAGCAGCTTACAGGGGGTTCGGCCCGGGGCCAACGTCCTGACTTTC. Protein: CASSLQGVRPGANVLTF.

This clonotype has more than one count but fewer than ten. The chain uses TRBV7-9 and TRBJ2-1; D call uncertain. Looked up from germline, CDR1 is SEHNR and CDR2 is FQNEAQ (reference sequence). V shed 5 bases and J shed 4 bases, with 6 bases lying between them. The CDR3 has 12 residues. CDR3 bases: TGTGCCAGCAGCCACGATTACAATGAGCAGTTCTTC. Encoded protein: CASSHDYNEQFF.

V usage is TRBV10-3 and J usage is TRBJ2-7, with 8 nucleotides matching TRBD1. The ends lost 10 bases at V and 7 bases at J; junction bases unmatched: 9. Per the germline V gene, CDR1 is ENHRY and CDR2 is SYGVKD. CDR3 length equals 12 residues. The CDR3 spells CATGQGTFEQYF. The CDR3 DNA reads as TGTGCCACCGGACAGGGTACCTTTGAGCAGTACTTC.

This chain uses TRBV28 with TRBJ2-7; possible D gene TRBD2, 5 bases. Per the germline V gene, CDR1 is MDHEN and CDR2 is SYDVKM. This CDR3 comprises 14 residues. Trimming shortened V by 6 bases and J by 1 base, and 13 bases separated the two germline ends. CDR3 DNA: TGTGCCAGCAGCCCCGGTGACTATTCCTACGAGCAGTACTTC. Translation: CASSPGDYSYEQYF.

By share of the sample, this clonotype is hyperexpanded. The chain couples TRBV6-6 to TRBJ2-3, with TRBD2 matching 10 bases. Germline V CDR1 and CDR2: MNHNY, SVGAGI (reference sequence). The CDR3 contains 14 residues. Losses at the gene ends were 6 bases for V and 3 bases for J; bases not matched to a gene: 3. The CDR3 region has the DNA TGTGCCAGCAGATTAGCGGGGGGAACAGATACGCAGTATTTT. It yields the protein CASRLAGGTDTQYF.

The chain combines TRBV11-2 with TRBJ2-7, with D unresolved. CDR3 length: 11 residues. Trimming removed 1 base at V and 7 bases at J, with 5 bases between. CDR1 SGHAT and CDR2 FQNNGV come from the germline V gene. Here the CDR3 reads CASSLVGEQYF. CDR3 bases: TGTGCCAGCAGCTTAGTAGGAGAGCAGTACTTC.